Listed below are T cell receptor beta chains from one sample, sequenced in a study of OX40 agonist ivuxolimab in advanced cancers. Repertoires were generated with immunoSEQ multiplex PCR, while TCRdb's copy carries only in-frame clones and drops some. Seen here are about 56,000 clones, approximately 80% observed once, and the top ten hold about 3.7%. The material sequenced was CD4+ or CD8+ T cells sorted from blood, taken in a trial of the OX40 agonist ivuxolimab. These receptors were collected from an adult with an advanced solid tumor such as melanoma, head and neck, liver or kidney cancer. CDR3s include the opening cysteine and the closing phenylalanine or tryptophan. A D gene is named only where the DNA matches it firmly. Not every row has a clone size; where given, it reads once, few, many or a size class.

d_call	v_call	clone_size	j_call	cdr3_aa	cdr3_nt
.	TRBV5-6	.	TRBJ2-7	CASSLRRGPGEQYF	TGTGCCAGCAGCTTACGGAGGGGGCCTGGCGAGCAGTACTTC
.	TRBV4-3	.	TRBJ2-7	CASSQASRANEQYF	TGCGCCAGCAGCCAAGCGTCCAGGGCAAACGAGCAGTACTTC
.	TRBV6-5	.	TRBJ1-4	CASARGAYEKLFF	TGTGCCAGCGCCAGAGGAGCTTATGAAAAACTGTTTTTT
TRBD2	TRBV14	.	TRBJ2-7	CASSQDQGTSRYYEQYF	TGTGCCAGCAGCCAAGATCAGGGGACTAGCAGATACTACGAGCAGTACTTC
.	TRBV5-5	.	TRBJ2-5	CASSLAGSQETQYF	TGTGCCAGCAGTCTCGCCGGGTCCCAAGAGACCCAGTACTTC
TRBD2	TRBV6-4	.	TRBJ2-1	CASSASLAGGYNEQFF	TGTGCCAGCAGTGCAAGTCTAGCGGGAGGGTACAATGAGCAGTTCTTC
.	TRBV14	.	TRBJ2-3	CASSQVGVRTDTQYF	TGTGCCAGCAGCCAAGTTGGGGTGAGAACAGATACGCAGTATTTT
.	TRBV18	.	TRBJ2-2	CASSPLEGGTNTGELFF	TGTGCCAGCTCACCATTGGAGGGAGGAACGAACACCGGGGAGCTGTTTTTT
TRBD2	TRBV5-1	.	TRBJ2-1	CASSLGAAGVSEQFF	TGCGCCAGCAGCTTGGGCGCGGCGGGGGTTAGTGAGCAGTTCTTC
.	TRBV6-6	.	TRBJ2-7	CASSYGPDTYEQYF	TGTGCCAGCAGTTACGGGCCGGATACCTACGAGCAGTACTTC
.	TRBV19	.	TRBJ1-5	CASSITGRVGQPQHF	TGTGCCAGTAGTATTACGGGGCGGGTTGGGCAGCCCCAGCATTTT
.	TRBV18	.	TRBJ1-5	CASSPPGLSNQPQHF	TGTGCCAGCTCACCTCCGGGGTTGAGCAATCAGCCCCAGCATTTT
TRBD1	TRBV19	.	TRBJ1-1	CASSTGQALFSNTEAFF	TGTGCCAGTTCAACGGGACAGGCCCTTTTCTCGAACACTGAAGCTTTCTTT
TRBD2	TRBV29-1	.	TRBJ2-5	CSVEDYASGTLMGETQYF	TGCAGCGTTGAAGATTACGCTAGCGGGACCCTGATGGGAGAGACCCAGTACTTC
.	TRBV7-3	.	TRBJ1-2	CASSFSGDYGYTF	TGTGCCAGCAGCTTCTCGGGGGACTATGGCTACACCTTC
.	TRBV7-9	few	TRBJ2-5	CASSLGAYQETQYF	TGTGCCAGCAGCTTAGGCGCGTACCAAGAGACCCAGTACTTC
TRBD1	TRBV27	.	TRBJ1-5	CASSSQGARQPQHF	TGTGCCAGCAGTTCACAGGGGGCAAGGCAGCCCCAGCATTTT
TRBD2	TRBV6-5	.	TRBJ2-4	CASSLGLENIQYF	TGTGCCAGCAGCCTCGGACTAGAAAACATTCAGTACTTC
TRBD1	TRBV27	.	TRBJ1-2	CASSPGQGNGYTF	TGTGCCAGCAGTCCGGGACAGGGGAATGGCTACACCTTC
.	TRBV29-1	medium-sized	TRBJ1-1	CSVRTNTEAFF	TGCAGCGTCCGGACGAACACTGAAGCTTTCTTT
.	TRBV6-5	.	TRBJ1-2	CASSPQRHNYGYTF	TGTGCCAGCAGCCCACAGCGGCATAACTATGGCTACACCTTC
.	TRBV19	.	TRBJ1-5	CASSGTGDQPQHF	TGTGCCAGTAGTGGAACGGGGGATCAGCCCCAGCATTTT
.	TRBV4-3	.	TRBJ2-2	CASSQVPAGSVTTGELFF	TGCGCCAGCAGCCAAGTCCCTGCAGGGTCGGTGACCACCGGGGAGCTGTTTTTT
TRBD1	TRBV28	.	TRBJ2-5	CASSFHGQGGAKTQYF	TGTGCCAGCAGTTTCCACGGACAGGGTGGGGCTAAGACCCAGTACTTC
.	TRBV27	.	TRBJ1-1	CASSFRAANTEAFF	TGTGCCAGCAGTTTCCGGGCCGCGAACACTGAAGCTTTCTTT
.	TRBV5-1	.	TRBJ2-7	CASSHGPYEQYF	TGCGCCAGCAGCCACGGACCGTACGAGCAGTACTTC
TRBD1	TRBV6-6	.	TRBJ2-1	CASSQSGTGFNEQFF	TGTGCCAGCAGCCAAAGTGGGACAGGGTTCAATGAGCAGTTCTTC
TRBD2	TRBV7-2	.	TRBJ2-1	CASSFGLAQNEQFF	TGTGCCAGCAGCTTCGGACTAGCGCAAAATGAGCAGTTCTTC
.	TRBV18	.	TRBJ1-1	CASSPLGTEAFF	TGTGCCAGCTCACCACTGGGGACTGAAGCTTTCTTT
.	TRBV4-1	few	TRBJ2-1	CASSQARAERDEQFF	TGCGCCAGCAGCCAAGCCCGGGCTGAGAGGGATGAGCAGTTCTTC
.	TRBV5-1	few	TRBJ1-5	CASSLMGVSNQPQHF	TGCGCCAGCAGCCTTATGGGCGTTAGCAATCAGCCCCAGCATTTT
TRBD1	TRBV18	.	TRBJ1-1	CASFPGQIMNTEAFF	TGTGCCAGCTTTCCGGGACAGATAATGAACACTGAAGCTTTCTTT
.	TRBV2	.	TRBJ2-2	CASSLTGNTGELFF	TGTGCCAGCAGTCTGACAGGGAACACCGGGGAGCTGTTTTTT
.	TRBV9	.	TRBJ1-6	CASSVAVDSPLHF	TGTGCCAGCAGCGTAGCGGTTGATTCACCCCTCCACTTT
TRBD1	TRBV29-1	.	TRBJ1-1	CSVDRDMNTEAFF	TGCAGCGTCGACAGGGATATGAACACTGAAGCTTTCTTT
TRBD1	TRBV18	.	TRBJ2-5	CASSQDREETQYF	TGTGCCAGCTCACAGGACAGGGAGGAGACCCAGTACTTC
.	TRBV6-6	.	TRBJ1-3	CASSSGWGARNTIYF	TGTGCCAGCAGTTCGGGATGGGGGGCTCGGAACACCATATATTTT
.	TRBV4-1	.	TRBJ1-2	CASSQGEAISYGYTF	TGCGCCAGCAGCCAAGGCGAGGCCATTTCGTATGGCTACACCTTC
.	TRBV19	once	TRBJ1-1	CASSKGADITEAFF	TGTGCCAGTAGTAAAGGGGCGGACATCACTGAAGCTTTCTTT
.	TRBV7-2	.	TRBJ1-3	CASSLGHLDTGNTIYF	TGTGCCAGCAGCTTAGGTCATCTGGACACTGGAAACACCATATATTTT
.	TRBV25-1	.	TRBJ1-1	CASTLRGGFEAFF	TGTGCCAGCACCCTGAGGGGGGGGTTTGAAGCTTTCTTT
.	TRBV7-2	.	TRBJ2-2	CASSLFPGSTFTGELFF	TGTGCCAGCAGCTTATTCCCCGGGTCCACATTCACCGGGGAGCTGTTTTTT
.	TRBV19	few	TRBJ1-6	CASSIKVNSPLHF	TGTGCCAGTAGTATAAAGGTTAATTCACCCCTCCACTTT
.	TRBV7-8	.	TRBJ2-1	CASSLGQHEQFF	TGTGCCAGCAGCTTAGGACAGCATGAGCAGTTCTTC
.	TRBV29-1	.	TRBJ1-2	CTIGTDYGYTF	TGCACCATTGGGACGGACTATGGCTACACCTTC
.	TRBV5-4	few	TRBJ1-4	CASSRATTEEKLFF	TGTGCCAGCAGCCGGGCAACCACGGAGGAAAAACTGTTTTTT
.	TRBV5-6	.	TRBJ2-1	CASQSRGSYNEQFF	TGTGCCAGCCAGTCGAGGGGATCCTACAATGAGCAGTTCTTC
.	TRBV6-1	.	TRBJ2-7	CASSERGHGTFSSYEQYF	TGTGCCAGCAGTGAACGGGGGCATGGGACATTCAGCTCCTACGAGCAGTACTTC
.	TRBV5-1	.	TRBJ1-2	CASSLEWGSVYGYTF	TGCGCCAGCAGCTTGGAATGGGGCAGCGTCTATGGCTACACCTTC
.	TRBV6-1	few	TRBJ1-5	CASSEYSLGNQPQHF	TGTGCCAGCAGTGAATACTCTCTGGGGAATCAGCCCCAGCATTTT
TRBD2	TRBV30	.	TRBJ2-7	CAWSVGLAGYEQYF	TGTGCCTGGAGTGTTGGACTAGCGGGATACGAGCAGTACTTC